This paragraph covers one T cell receptor (beta chain) sequence. CDR3 length equals 13 residues. Germline lookup yields CDR1 GTSNPN and CDR2 SVGIG (reference sequence). V lost 4 bases, J lost 4 bases, and 5 bases stayed unmatched. This record belongs to a study of blood T cell repertoires in COVID-19. At the level of the study: Samples taken during acute and convalescent COVID-19 were collected in the United States, Italy and Spain.

Repertoires were generated with immunoSEQ multiplex PCR, while TCRdb's copy carries only in-frame clones and drops some. This table has 200,000 to 250,000 clones, more than 85% appearing once. Cohort allocation depended upon clinical history that participants reported. The chain recombines TRBV30 with TRBJ1-1; TRBD1 aligns across 8 bases. The sequence came from a woman aged 50 to 60 who had recovered from COVID-19. Material: PBMCs or T cells enriched from blood (not recorded which). In DNA form, the CDR3 reads TGTGCCTGGACCCCGACAGGGGTCACTGAAGCTTTCTTT. Translation gives CAWTPTGVTEAFF.